This T cell receptor beta chain comes out of a study of cytomegalovirus exposure and HLA in healthy donors. On this clone itself: Its cognate antigen is unknown.

The germline gives CDR1 MNHEY, CDR2 SVGAGI. The V end was cut by 3 bases, the J end by 0 bases, with 9 bases between. The CDR3 is 14 residues long. Whole-study results and caveats: CMV serostatus alone was available as immune exposure information. Both high specificity and high sensitivity reportedly marked the classifier's diagnosis of cytomegalovirus status. A later analysis found common viral pathogens apparently linked to several of the most significant clusters.

60 Vbeta and 13 Jbeta primers were used in PCR. Some clones are missing from TCRdb's copy, which holds only in-frame ones; the method was immunoSEQ multiplex PCR. The profile shows 68,000 or so clones, around 80% of them singletons. When sampled, the donors appeared nominally healthy, though they likely had unrecorded immune exposures. The sequencing sample was made of PBMCs. The chain links TRBV6-5 to TRBJ2-7, with a tentative D call TRBD1 (5 bases). The TCR was taken from a woman aged 25 to 45 in good health and CMV-seronegative. CDR3 DNA sequence: TGTGCCAGCAGTTATAGTCAGGGCTCCTACGAGCAGTACTTC. This gives the protein CASSYSQGSYEQYF.